The 16 T cell receptor beta chains below come from one sample, sequenced in a study of cytomegalovirus exposure and HLA in healthy donors. Assay: immunoSEQ multiplex PCR; the TCRdb copy retains only in-frame clones and omits some. The repertoire consists of some 86,000 clones, with over 85% occurring once and the leading ten covering around 3.3%. The sequencing sample was made of PBMCs. All receptors derive from a woman aged 25 to 45 in good health and CMV-seronegative.

The V and J genes are TRBV30 and TRBJ2-3, with 7 nucleotides matching TRBD2. CDR3 size: 14 residues. Germline V lookup: CDR1 GTSNPN, CDR2 SVGIG (reference sequence). Unmatched junction bases numbered 10, after V lost 4 bases and J lost 6 bases. This CDR3 reads CAWTLGRGSDTQYF. In DNA form, the CDR3 reads TGTGCCTGGACCCTTGGGAGGGGTTCGGATACGCAGTATTTT.

This clone appeared once. CDR3 amino acids: CASSISGRAIGANVLTF. CDR3 sequence (DNA): TGTGCCAGTAGTATTTCCGGGAGGGCCATTGGGGCCAACGTCCTGACTTTC. J is TRBJ2-6 and V is TRBV19; 8 bases map to TRBD2. CDR1 is LNHDA, CDR2 SQIVND, per germline (reference sequence). The CDR3 runs 17 residues. Trimming at V came to 3 bases and at J to 3 bases, leaving 7 bases not matched to a gene. The full variable domain, in which reference TRBV19 and TRBJ2-6 provide the parts outside the CDR3, is DGGITQSPKYLFRKEGQNVTLSCEQNLNHDAMYWYRQDPGQGLRLIYYSQIVNDFQKGDIAEGYSVSREKKESFPLTVTSAQKNPTAFYLCASSISGRAIGANVLTFGAGSRLTVL.

The gene calls are TRBV18 and TRBJ1-2; 7 bases align to TRBD1. The CDR3 consists of 16 residues. Germline CDR1 is KGHSH and CDR2 is LQKENI. Trimming removed 4 bases from V and 0 bases from J; junction bases left unmatched: 8. CDR3 protein: CASSRAPGQANYGYTF. DNA for the CDR3: TGTGCCAGCTCACGAGCGCCAGGACAGGCTAACTATGGCTACACCTTC. The full variable domain, completed using reference TRBV18 and TRBJ1-2, is NAGVMQNPRHLVRRRGQEARLRCSPMKGHSHVYWYRQLPEEGLKFMVYLQKENIIDESGMPKERFSAEFPKEGPSILRIQQVVRGDSAAYFCASSRAPGQANYGYTFGSGTRLTVV.

The chain couples TRBV5-1 to TRBJ2-3, with 13 bases aligning to TRBD2. V lost 4 bases to trimming and J lost 1 base; unmatched junction nucleotides: 9. The germline CDR1 and CDR2 sequences are SGHRS and YFSETQ. The CDR3 loop spans 18 amino acids. The CDR3 reads CASSPGLAGASGTDTQYF. CDR3 sequence (DNA): TGCGCCAGCAGCCCTGGACTAGCGGGGGCGTCTGGCACAGATACGCAGTATTTT.

The V and J genes are TRBV2 and TRBJ1-1; 7 nucleotides agree with TRBD1. The length of the CDR3 is 13 residues. V dropped 5 bases and J dropped 1; count of bases not matched to a gene: 1. CDR1 is SNHLY and CDR2 is FYNNEI in the germline V gene. The CDR3 DNA is TGTGCCAGCAGTCAGGGGGAGAACACTGAAGCTTTCTTT. This encodes CASSQGENTEAFF.

This clone was recorded once. The chain couples TRBV5-4 to TRBJ1-2; D is possibly TRBD1 (6 bases). Germline V gives CDR1 SGHNT, CDR2 YYREEE (reference sequence). V was clipped by 6 bases and J by 0 bases, with 15 bases between them. This CDR3 has 15 amino acids. CDR3 in amino acids: CASNAQGLANYGYTF. In DNA form, the CDR3 reads TGTGCCAGCAATGCGCAGGGGTTAGCTAACTATGGCTACACCTTC.

This CDR3 reads CASSVGGSGRARNTGELFF. CDR3 DNA sequence: TGTGCCAGCAGCGTAGGGGGTAGCGGGAGGGCCAGGAACACCGGGGAGCTGTTTTTT. This chain uses TRBV9 with TRBJ2-2; 11 positions agree with TRBD2. Trimming at V came to 0 bases and at J to 1 base, leaving 8 bases not matched to a gene. Germline V gene lookup returns CDR1 SGDLS and CDR2 YYNGEE. The CDR3 runs 19 residues. Using reference TRBV9 and TRBJ2-2 for the parts outside the CDR3, the full variable domain is DSGVTQTPKHLITATGQRVTLRCSPRSGDLSVYWYQQSLDQGLQFLIQYYNGEERAKGNILERFSAQQFPDLHSELNLSSLELGDSALYFCASSVGGSGRARNTGELFFGEGSRLTVL.

The CDR3 DNA follows: TGTGCCAGCAGCCAAACTAGCGCCCCAATACCCTACGAGCAGTACTTC. Encoded protein: CASSQTSAPIPYEQYF. The chain couples TRBV5-6 to TRBJ2-7; TRBD2 matches at 7 bases. Germline CDR1 reads SGHDT; CDR2 reads YYEEEE. The CDR3 has 16 amino acids. V trimming: 4 bases; J trimming: 2 bases; junction bases outside the gene matches: 12.

J is TRBJ2-3 and V is TRBV7-2; TRBD1 aligns across 7 bases. This CDR3 has 15 residues. CDR1 is SGHTA, CDR2 FQGNSA, per germline. The J segment lost 0 bases and the V segment lost 5 bases, leaving 5 bases of the junction unmatched. This chain's CDR3 is CASSAGTASTDTQYF. CDR3 in DNA: TGTGCCAGCAGCGCAGGGACAGCTAGCACAGATACGCAGTATTTT.

The chain carries TRBV9 and TRBJ2-5; 14 nucleotides align to TRBD2. The CDR3 has 16 amino acids. Per the germline V gene, CDR1 is SGDLS and CDR2 is YYNGEE. The trim removed 4 bases at V and 5 bases at J, leaving 7 bases unmatched. Written as DNA, the CDR3 is TGTGCCAGCAGCCTGACTAGCGGGGGGGGTCGGGAGACCCAGTACTTC. Protein sequence: CASSLTSGGGRETQYF.

This clone was seen more than once but under ten times. The V call is TRBV7-2, the J call TRBJ2-3; 8 bases match TRBD1. The CDR3 length is 17 residues. The trim removed 6 bases at V and 0 bases at J, leaving 11 bases unmatched. Germline V lookup: CDR1 SGHTA, CDR2 FQGNSA. The DNA of the CDR3 is TGTGCCAGCAGTAGGACAGGGACACCCGGGAGCACAGATACGCAGTATTTT. Translation: CASSRTGTPGSTDTQYF.

The rearrangement uses TRBV5-1 and TRBJ2-1; D unclear. Trimming shortened V by 3 bases and J by 10 bases, and 11 bases separated the two germline ends. This CDR3 region has 12 residues. Germline CDR1 SGHRS, CDR2 YFSETQ. CDR3 in DNA: TGCGCCAGCAGCTGGGCAGGCAAGGAGCAGTTCTTC. Residues: CASSWAGKEQFF.

The chain carries TRBV9 and TRBJ2-7; D perhaps matches TRBD2 (6 bases). V dropped 0 bases and J dropped 4 bases, with 14 bases sitting between them. From germline, CDR1 is SGDLS and CDR2 YYNGEE. The CDR3 runs 15 residues. CDR3 nucleotide sequence: TGTGCCAGCAGCGTAGGGAGTAGCGGCGCGTACGAGCAGTACTTC. Translated: CASSVGSSGAYEQYF.

The chain couples TRBV5-1 to TRBJ1-4; 9 bases fit TRBD1. V dropped 3 bases and J dropped 7; count of bases not matched to a gene: 7. From germline, CDR1 is SGHRS and CDR2 YFSETQ. The CDR3 totals 15 residues. This CDR3 is CASSSNRGPSEKLFF. CDR3 DNA sequence: TGCGCCAGCAGCTCCAACAGGGGGCCTAGTGAAAAACTGTTTTTT.

V is TRBV28 and J is TRBJ2-7; 7 nucleotides match TRBD1. The junction had 18 bases not matched to a gene; V was cut back by 7 bases and J by 9 bases. CDR3 length equals 15 residues. Looked up from germline, CDR1 is MDHEN and CDR2 is SYDVKM. For the CDR3, the DNA is TGTGCCAGCAACCCACAGGGGACCGGCCTGAAATTGCAGTACTTC. Protein: CASNPQGTGLKLQYF.

The V call is TRBV4-1, the J call TRBJ1-4; no definite D call. The CDR3 covers 14 residues. V was clipped by 1 base and J by 10 bases, with 13 bases between them. Germline-derived CDR1 and CDR2 are MGHRA and YSYEKL. The CDR3 nucleotides read TGCGCCAGCAGCCAAGTGGGCGTCAAAGGAAAACTGTTTTTT. As protein: CASSQVGVKGKLFF.